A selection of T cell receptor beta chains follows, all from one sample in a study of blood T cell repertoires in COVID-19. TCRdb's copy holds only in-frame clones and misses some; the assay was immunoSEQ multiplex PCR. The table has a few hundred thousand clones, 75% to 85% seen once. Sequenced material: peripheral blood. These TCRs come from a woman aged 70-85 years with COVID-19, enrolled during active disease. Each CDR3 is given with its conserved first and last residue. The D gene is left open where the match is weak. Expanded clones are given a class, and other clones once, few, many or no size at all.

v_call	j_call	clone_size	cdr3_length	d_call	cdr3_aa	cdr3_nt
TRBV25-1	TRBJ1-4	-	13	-	CASSDTPSEKLFF	TGTGCCAGCAGTGACACACCGTCGGAGAAACTGTTTTTT
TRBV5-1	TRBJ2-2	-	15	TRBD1	CASSFQGADTGELFF	TGCGCCAGCAGCTTTCAGGGGGCCGACACCGGGGAGCTGTTTTTT
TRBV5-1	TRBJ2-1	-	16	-	CASSAGGRSSYNEQFF	TGCGCCAGCAGCGCGGGTGGACGGAGCTCCTACAATGAGCAGTTCTTC
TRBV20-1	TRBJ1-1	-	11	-	CSARTGSKAFF	TGCAGTGCTAGGACGGGGTCGAAAGCTTTCTTT
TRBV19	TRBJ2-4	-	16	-	CASSLQGGLGKNIQYF	TGTGCCAGTAGTCTGCAAGGGGGTTTGGGCAAAAACATTCAGTACTTC
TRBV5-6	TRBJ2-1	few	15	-	CASSAGPHSYNEQFF	TGTGCCAGCAGCGCGGGACCCCACTCCTACAATGAGCAGTTCTTC
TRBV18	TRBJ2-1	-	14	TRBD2	CASSPTGGNNEQFF	TGTGCCAGCTCACCCACGGGGGGTAACAATGAGCAGTTCTTC
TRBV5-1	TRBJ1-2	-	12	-	CASSLGGSGYTF	TGCGCCAGCAGCTTGGGAGGTAGCGGCTACACCTTC
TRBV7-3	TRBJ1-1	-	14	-	CASSLTNTAGEAFF	TGTGCCAGCAGCTTAACGAATACAGCAGGGGAGGCTTTCTTT
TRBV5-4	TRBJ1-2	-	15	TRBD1	CASSLGPQGNYGYTF	TGTGCCAGCAGCTTGGGCCCACAGGGGAACTATGGCTACACCTTC
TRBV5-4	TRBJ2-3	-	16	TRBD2	CASRLTSGRAGDTQYF	TGTGCCAGCAGATTGACTAGCGGGAGGGCCGGGGATACGCAGTATTTT
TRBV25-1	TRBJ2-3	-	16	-	CASSDATRQNTDTQYF	TGTGCCAGCAGTGATGCGACAAGGCAGAACACAGATACGCAGTATTTT
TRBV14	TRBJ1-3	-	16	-	CASSFPGSHSGNTIYF	TGTGCCAGCAGCTTCCCAGGTTCTCACTCTGGAAACACCATATATTTT
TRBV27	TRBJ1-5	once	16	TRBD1	CASSPTGQGGNKPQHF	TGTGCCAGCAGTCCTACGGGACAGGGTGGTAATAAGCCCCAGCATTTT
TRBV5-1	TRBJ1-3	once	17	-	CASSLDVQGYSGNTIYF	TGCGCCAGCAGCTTGGATGTGCAGGGATATTCTGGAAACACCATATATTTT